A single sample gave rise to the 20 T cell receptor beta chains below, sequenced in a study of T cell clonality in common variable immunodeficiency (dated by TCRdb to between 2015 and 2016). Library creation used the immunoSEQ multiplex PCR assay. The table was pulled from immuneACCESS by TCRdb, which kept in-frame rearrangements only. Such tables lose some clones; where checked, under half of the loss comes from unresolved V genes, and the rest has no known cause. This sample was tabulated with about 52,000 clones, among which there are no singletons. The biggest ten clones account for about 1.8% of the sample. Sequences were obtained from peripheral blood mononuclear cells. The receptors stem from a person between 18 and 70 years old in good health.

This clone was detected ten times or more. The CDR3 region is CASSHGLEMGEQFF. Incomplete CDR3 DNA: TGTGCCAGCAGCCATGGACTAGAGATGGGTGAG. This chain joins TRBV7-2 and TRBJ2-1; the match to TRBD2 covers 7 bases. The read is 3 residues too short to cover the CDR3 end, so that end is filled in from the germline J gene. The V gene end was trimmed by 5 bases and the J gene end by 9 bases; junction bases not matched to a gene: 10. This CDR3 contains 14 residues. CDR1 is SGHTA, CDR2 FQGNSA, per germline.

Comment on this clone: Read sequence stops 3 residues before the CDR3 end, and the germline J gene provides the missing end. This chain links TRBV6-2 or TRBV6-3 with TRBJ2-7, with D possibly TRBD1 on 6 matching bases. The CDR3 consists of 13 residues. The V end was cut by 6 bases, the J end by 1 base, with 10 bases between. CDR1 is MNHEY and CDR2 is SVGEGT in the germline V gene. The CDR3 loop is CASREDSSYEQYF. The CDR3 DNA, read in part, is TGTGCCAGCAGGGAGGACAGTTCCTACGAG.

Remarks on this clone: Read coverage stops 3 residues before the CDR3 terminus; the germline J gene supplies the remainder. The J gene is TRBJ2-3, the V gene TRBV29-1; 13 nucleotides agree with TRBD2. This CDR3 has 14 residues. Looked up from germline, CDR1 is SQVTM and CDR2 is ANQGSEA. J gave up 5 bases and V 6 bases, and 5 bases lay outside the gene matches. The DNA read from the CDR3 is TGCAGCGTCGAGGGACTAGCGGGGATAGATACG. It encodes CSVEGLAGIDT. The CDR3 reads in full as CSVEGLAGIDTQYF.

There are many counts of this clone. A much larger clone sits a single nucleotide away, making a read error possible. The sequenced part of the CDR3 DNA is TGTGCCTGGAGGGGGCTCTCTGGGGCCAACGTG. This translates into CAWRGLSGANV. The full CDR3 protein is CAWRGLSGANVLFF. The rearrangement joins TRBV30 to TRBJ2-2; possibly TRBD1 for D (5 bases). The missing CDR3 end, 3 residues past where the read stops, is filled in from the germline J gene. The CDR3 sequence is 14 residues long. Germline CDR1 reads GTSNPN; CDR2 reads SVGIG (reference sequence).

This clone has a count of ten or more. The read gets to within 3 residues of the CDR3 end, and the germline J gene fills in the rest. The chain recombines TRBV20-1 with TRBJ1-1; D ambiguous. The CDR3 has 16 residues. Germline loops: CDR1 DFQATT, CDR2 SNEGSKA (reference sequence). Trimming took 2 bases from V and 1 from J, leaving 17 bases between them. CDR3 DNA (partial): TGCAGTGCTAGAACTCCCTCGGGTGGGTGGAACACTGAA. Translating gives CSARTPSGGWNTE. In full, the CDR3 is CSARTPSGGWNTEAFF.

This clone was seen repeatedly, ten times or more. The CDR3 sequence is CASSNYMMEETQYF. The DNA read from the CDR3 is TGTGCCAGTAGTAATTACATGATGGAAGAGACC. This chain joins TRBV19 and TRBJ2-5; D is uncertain. The CDR3 end falls 3 residues outside the read, so it is completed with the germline J gene. Germline CDR1 reads LNHDA; CDR2 reads SQIVND (reference sequence). This CDR3 has 14 amino acids. Between the trimmed V and J ends, which lost 4 bases and 3 bases, there was a span of 12 bases.

This clone has a handful of counts. The read halts 3 residues ahead of the CDR3 end, with the missing end drawn from the germline J gene. The V gene is TRBV2, the J gene TRBJ2-7; D remains unclear. V lost 6 bases, J lost 3 bases, and 6 bases lay in between. The V gene's germline CDR1 is SNHLY and CDR2 FYNNEI. The CDR3 is made up of 11 amino acids. The sequenced part of the CDR3 DNA is TGTGCCAGCAGAAACAACTACGAG. Translated: CASRNNYE. From start to end, the CDR3 is CASRNNYEQYF.

This clone showed up many times. The CDR3 end falls 3 residues outside the read, so it is completed with the germline J gene. The rearrangement uses TRBV4-1 and TRBJ1-6; D ambiguous. The CDR3 has 14 amino acids. The germline gives CDR1 MGHRA, CDR2 YSYEKL. V was clipped by 3 bases and J by 9 bases, with 12 bases between them. CDR3 sequence reads: CASSHLNGGSPLHF. The part of the CDR3 DNA that was read is TGCGCCAGCAGCCACCTCAACGGCGGTTCACCC.

This clone was observed at least ten times. The sequence runs out 3 residues before the end of the CDR3; the remainder is reconstructed from the germline J gene. V gene TRBV6-2 or TRBV6-3 combines with J gene TRBJ1-5; no clear D. The germline V gene encodes CDR1 MNHEY and CDR2 SVGEGT. V lost 6 bases to trimming and J lost 0 bases, with 15 bases between them. CDR3 length equals 16 residues. CDR3 amino acids: CASSILSTRSNQPQHF. The DNA read from the CDR3 is TGTGCCAGCAGCATACTATCTACCCGTAGCAATCAGCCC.

This clone was recorded many times. The read finishes 3 residues shy of the CDR3 end, and the germline J gene is used to complete it. This sequence joins TRBV19 and TRBJ2-5, with D possibly TRBD1 on 5 matching bases. The CDR3 totals 14 residues. Trimming removed 3 bases from V and 2 bases from J, with 10 bases in between. CDR1 and CDR2 (germline): LNHDA, SQIVND (reference sequence). CDR3 loop: CASSIFAGQETQYF. Incomplete CDR3 DNA: TGTGCCAGTAGTATTTTTGCAGGGCAAGAGACC.

There are many counts of this clone. The read terminates 3 residues before the CDR3 end, so the remaining end is supplied by the germline J gene. The rearrangement joins TRBV20-1 to TRBJ2-7, with 12 bases that match TRBD2. CDR1 DFQATT and CDR2 SNEGSKA come from the germline V gene (reference sequence). The CDR3 is 14 residues long. V lost 6 bases to trimming and J lost 6 bases; unmatched junction nucleotides: 9. This chain's CDR3 is CSAKLAGGSGEQYF. CDR3 DNA (partial): TGCAGTGCGAAACTAGCGGGGGGTTCGGGCGAG.

This clone was detected many times. The read ends 3 residues shy of where the CDR3 ends; the end is completed using the germline J gene. The chain joins TRBV20-1 to TRBJ2-3, with D possibly matching TRBD2 (6 bases). The CDR3 spans 13 residues. With 6 bases removed from V and 5 bases from J, the gap between germline ends came to 15 bases. Germline V gives CDR1 DFQATT, CDR2 SNEGSKA (reference sequence). CDR3 in amino acids: CSAWTTSKDTQYF. CDR3 DNA, as far as it was read: TGCAGTGCCTGGACTACTTCAAAAGATACG.

This clone came up many times. The CDR3 end falls 3 residues outside the read, so it is completed with the germline J gene. The rearrangement joins TRBV7-8 to TRBJ2-6; TRBD1 matches at 7 bases. The germline gives CDR1 SGHVS, CDR2 FQNEAQ. With V trimmed by 5 bases and J by 0 bases, 7 bases remained unmatched. CDR3 length: 17 amino acids. The covered CDR3 bases are TGTGCCAGCAGCCAGGGGACAGTTCCCTCTGGGGCCAACGTC. Translating it yields CASSQGTVPSGANV. The CDR3 reads in full as CASSQGTVPSGANVLTF. Full variable domain (missing parts from reference TRBV7-8 and TRBJ2-6): GAGVSQSPRYKVAKRGQDVALRCDPISGHVSLFWYQQALGQGPEFLTYFQNEAQLDKSGLPSDRFFAERPEGSVSTLKIQRTQQEDSAVYLCASSQGTVPSGANVLTFGAGSRLTVL.

At least ten counts were recorded for this clone. The read falls 3 residues short of the CDR3 end, and the missing part is taken from the germline J gene. The rearrangement links TRBV19 to TRBJ1-5, with D perhaps matching TRBD1 (5 bases). With 10 bases removed from V and 2 bases from J, the gap between germline ends came to 18 bases. Germline V gives CDR1 LNHDA, CDR2 SQIVND (reference sequence). The CDR3 contains 15 residues. CDR3 DNA, as far as it was read: TGTGCCACCATAGGCCAGGGCTTGGGCAATCAGCCC. Its protein product is CATIGQGLGNQP. The CDR3 as a whole reads CATIGQGLGNQPQHF.

This clone was detected many times. The observed sequence ends 3 residues before the CDR3 terminus, with the missing tail filled in from the germline J gene. This chain connects TRBV5-1 to TRBJ2-3; D perhaps matches TRBD2 (5 bases). The V end lost 0 bases, the J end lost 0 bases, and 11 bases lay between the germline ends. CDR3 length: 16 residues. CDR1 SGHRS and CDR2 YFSETQ come from the germline V gene. The sequenced CDR3 bases are TGCGCCAGCAGCTTGGGGGCTAGCCTCAGCACAGATACG. Protein: CASSLGASLSTDT. The complete CDR3 sequence is CASSLGASLSTDTQYF.

Ten or more counts support this clone. The missing CDR3 end, 3 residues past where the read stops, is filled in from the germline J gene. The chain uses TRBV6-2 or TRBV6-3 and TRBJ2-2; 7 nucleotides align to TRBD1. The J segment lost 4 bases and the V segment lost 6 bases, leaving 11 bases of the junction unmatched. The germline V gene encodes CDR1 MNHEY and CDR2 SVGEGT. The CDR3 has 16 residues. The CDR3 DNA, read in part, is TGTGCCAGCAGCCAACCCCGGACAGGACTCACCGGGGAG. Its protein product is CASSQPRTGLTGE. The complete CDR3 reads CASSQPRTGLTGELFF.

A word on this clone: The read stops 3 residues short of the end of the CDR3; the missing end is completed from the germline J gene. The rearrangement links TRBV7-9 to TRBJ2-1; 11 nucleotides match TRBD2. Trimming removed 4 bases from V and 3 bases from J; junction bases left unmatched: 2. The CDR3 extends over 15 amino acids. Germline CDR1 and CDR2: SEHNR and FQNEAQ (reference sequence). This CDR3 reads CASSSTSGGYNEQFF. CDR3 bases read: TGTGCCAGCAGCTCAACTAGCGGGGGCTACAATGAG. The full variable domain, with the rest looked up from reference TRBV7-9 and TRBJ2-1, is DTGVSQNPRHKITKRGQNVTFRCDPISEHNRLYWYRQTLGQGPEFLTYFQNEAQLEKSRLLSDRFSAERPKGSFSTLEIQRTEQGDSAMYLCASSSTSGGYNEQFFGPGTRLTVL.

With regard to this clone: The sequenced fragment ends 3 residues before the CDR3 boundary, so the rest is inferred from the germline J gene. The chain couples TRBV11-1 to TRBJ1-2; D is ambiguous. V gave up 1 base and J gave up 5 bases, with 8 bases separating them. The length of the CDR3 is 13 residues. Germline V lookup: CDR1 SGHAT, CDR2 FQDESV (reference sequence). The DNA read from the CDR3 is TGTGCCAGCAGCTTAGACAAGAGGTATGGC. It is translated as CASSLDKRYG. The full CDR3 is CASSLDKRYGYTF.

This clone was counted at least ten times. The read is 3 residues too short to cover the CDR3 end, so that end is filled in from the germline J gene. The genes are TRBV7-2 and TRBJ1-4, with TRBD1 matching 8 bases. J lost 7 bases, V lost 7 bases, and 5 bases had no gene match. The CDR3 has 13 amino acids. Germline V CDR1 and CDR2: SGHTA, FQGNSA. CDR3 protein: CASNRGSGEKLFF. The DNA read from the CDR3 is TGTGCCAGCAACAGGGGGTCGGGTGAAAAA.

At least ten counts were recorded for this clone. The read comes to an end 3 residues before the CDR3 does, leaving the germline J gene to fill in the end. The chain has TRBV6-1 and TRBJ2-7; TRBD2 agrees at 8 bases. The CDR3 loop spans 17 amino acids. The J segment lost 2 bases and the V segment lost 2 bases, leaving 11 bases of the junction unmatched. Germline CDR1 and CDR2: MNHNS and SASEGT. The CDR3 sequence: CASSEFARAGATYEQYF. The CDR3 bases that were read are TGTGCCAGCAGTGAATTTGCTCGAGCGGGAGCGACCTACGAG.